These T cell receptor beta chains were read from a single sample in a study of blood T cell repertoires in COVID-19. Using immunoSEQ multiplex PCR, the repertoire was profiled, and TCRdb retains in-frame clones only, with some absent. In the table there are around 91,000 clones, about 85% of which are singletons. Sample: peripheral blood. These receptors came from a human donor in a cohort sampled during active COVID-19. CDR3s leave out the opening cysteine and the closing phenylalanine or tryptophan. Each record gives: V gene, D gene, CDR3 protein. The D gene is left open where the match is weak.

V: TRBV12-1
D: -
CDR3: ASSPLLWRSYEQY

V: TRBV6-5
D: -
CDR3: ASSKQGHNSPLH

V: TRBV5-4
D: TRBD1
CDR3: ASRIPGQGEGYT

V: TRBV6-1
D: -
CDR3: ASSEAGRYTQY

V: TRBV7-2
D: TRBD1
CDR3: ASSPGGQGAGPQH

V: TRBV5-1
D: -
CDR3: ASSLGTAETQY

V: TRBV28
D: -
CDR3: ASISGTQLEAF

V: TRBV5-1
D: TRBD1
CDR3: ASSPQGASTEAF

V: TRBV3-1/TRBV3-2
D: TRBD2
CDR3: ASSFGLAGSNTDTQY

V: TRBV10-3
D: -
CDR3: AIRRDSGSGNTIY

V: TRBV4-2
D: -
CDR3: ASSQRGRGTDTQY

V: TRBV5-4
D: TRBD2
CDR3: ASSGTSGSYNEQF

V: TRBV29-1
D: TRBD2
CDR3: SVEDRLAGGEAYEQY

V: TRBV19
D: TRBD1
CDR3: ASSTGTAQY

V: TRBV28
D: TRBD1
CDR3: ASSGPTGVRTEAF

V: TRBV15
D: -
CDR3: ATSRGGGEKLF

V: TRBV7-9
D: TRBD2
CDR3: ASSQTSGATGELF

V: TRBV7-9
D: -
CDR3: ASSLAIRQTVEAF

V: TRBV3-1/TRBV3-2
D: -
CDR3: ASSQARDSSYEQY

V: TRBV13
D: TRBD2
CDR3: ASSSRGGVTDTQY

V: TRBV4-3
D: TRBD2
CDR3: ASSQHYNSGVEQF

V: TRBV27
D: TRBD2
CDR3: ASRRPGLGRPEQF

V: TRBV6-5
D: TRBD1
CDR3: ASSSLGTGPYGYT

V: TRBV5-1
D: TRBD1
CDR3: ASSLAGQGAQSYGYT

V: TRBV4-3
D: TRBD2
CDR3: ASSQDLASGTYEQY

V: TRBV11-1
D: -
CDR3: ASSSGWEETQY

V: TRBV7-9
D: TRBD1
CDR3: ASSVSSGRGLYGYT

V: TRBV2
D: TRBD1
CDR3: ASSDDRVYGYT

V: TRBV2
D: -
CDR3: ASRRDSYSNQPQH

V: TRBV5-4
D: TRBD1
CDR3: ASSRDRGEGSGYT

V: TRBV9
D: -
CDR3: ASSGGGQEAF

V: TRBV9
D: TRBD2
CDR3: ASSVSVGGASGSYEQY

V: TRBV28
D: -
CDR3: ASSLYRGLRTQY

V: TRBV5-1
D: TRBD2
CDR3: ASTLELSGGPTYNEQF

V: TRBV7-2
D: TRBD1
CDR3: ASSARDRGSQPQH

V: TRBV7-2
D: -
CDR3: ASSLNLPATNEKLF

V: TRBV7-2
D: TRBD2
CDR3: ASSLGGGVSSYEQY

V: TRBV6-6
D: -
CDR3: ASSYPRTPYGYT

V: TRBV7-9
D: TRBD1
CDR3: ASSFGQGYGYT

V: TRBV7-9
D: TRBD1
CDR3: ASSSTGTGLRGNTEAF